Below are 9 T cell receptor beta chains sequenced from a single sample in a study of post-analysis software for immune sequencing data. Regarding the study as a whole: With TRBV5-6, TRBV5-1 and TRBV20-1 included, 4 to 6 TRBV segments were more frequent in patients than in controls.

TCR beta cDNA libraries included unique molecular identifiers. A single record per CDR3 protein comes from TCRdb applying MiXCR to the PCR reads. The sample lists 600,000 to 700,000 distinct CDR3 sequences; more than 50% were seen once. The antigens of these receptors remain unknown. The specimen was blood. The receptors originated from a girl aged 2 to 9 with multiple sclerosis.

The rearrangement links TRBV12-3 or TRBV12-4 to TRBJ2-2, with 9 bases aligning to TRBD1. After removal of 5 bases from V and 3 bases from J, the junction contained 4 bases not matched to a gene. The CDR3 has 15 amino acids. The CDR3 region has the DNA TGTGCCAGCAGTCAACAGGGGGCCCACACCGGGGAGCTGTTTTTT. Amino acids: CASSQQGAHTGELFF.

The V and J genes are TRBV6-6 and TRBJ2-3, with TRBD1 as a possible D gene (6 bases). Germline CDR1 is MNHNY and CDR2 is SVGAGI (reference sequence). V gave up 5 bases and J gave up 4 bases, with 19 bases separating them. The CDR3 runs to 16 residues. This CDR3 reads CASSHAPDRPADTQYF. The CDR3 DNA reads TGTGCCAGCAGTCACGCCCCCGACAGGCCGGCAGATACGCAGTATTTT.

This clonotype appeared a few times. The chain couples TRBV5-1 to TRBJ2-7, with D possibly being TRBD1 (5 bases). The germline gives CDR1 SGHRS, CDR2 YFSETQ. Trimming shortened V by 7 bases and J by 0 bases, and 17 bases separated the two germline ends. There are 15 residues in the CDR3. Written as DNA, the CDR3 is TGCGCCAGCGCGATAAAGCAGGGCGCCTCCTACGAGCAGTACTTC. This gives the protein CASAIKQGASYEQYF.

The gene calls are TRBV2 and TRBJ2-1; no definite D call. Germline-derived CDR1 and CDR2 are SNHLY and FYNNEI. Trimming pared 0 bases from V and 7 bases from J, leaving 10 bases between. The CDR3 loop spans 14 amino acids. The DNA of the CDR3 is TGTGCCAGCAGTGAAGCGCTTAAATGGAATGAGCAGTTCTTC. Its translation: CASSEALKWNEQFF.

V usage is TRBV20-1 and J usage is TRBJ2-1; no firm D call. Germline assignment: CDR1 DFQATT and CDR2 SNEGSKA (reference sequence). The CDR3 length is 17 residues. V was cut by 0 bases and J by 7 bases, with 22 bases left in between. DNA for the CDR3: TGCAGTGCTAGAGACCCCCAGCTCCAGGCGACGATGAATGAGCAGTTCTTC. Its protein is CSARDPQLQATMNEQFF.

A single count supports this clonotype. V gene TRBV20-1 combines with J gene TRBJ2-1; 10 bases are shared with TRBD1. The germline V gene has CDR1 DFQATT and CDR2 SNEGSKA (reference sequence). With V trimmed by 5 bases and J by 1 base, 5 bases remained unmatched. This CDR3 is 15 amino acids long. CDR3 in amino acids: CSASRDRGSYNEQFF. The CDR3 DNA reads as TGCAGTGCTTCCCGGGACAGGGGTTCCTACAATGAGCAGTTCTTC.

About this clonotype itself: Sequence at one end of the junction differs from germline and may be a read error. This sequence joins TRBV7-8 and TRBJ2-1; 8 nucleotides line up with TRBD2. CDR1 and CDR2 (germline): SGHVS, FQNEAQ. This CDR3 has 15 residues. The CDR3: CASSLYRGGYDEQFF. The CDR3 DNA follows: TGTGCCAGCAGCTTATACCGGGGGGGCTACGATGAGCAGTTCTTC.

This clonotype was counted once. The chain carries TRBV12-3 or TRBV12-4 and TRBJ1-5; no firm D call. The CDR3 contains 12 residues. The V end lost 6 bases, the J end lost 9 bases, and 12 bases lay between the germline ends. The CDR3 region is CASRRDRLPQHF. Here the CDR3 DNA reads TGTGCCAGCAGACGCGACCGTTTGCCCCAGCATTTT.

The chain is built from TRBV6-5 and TRBJ2-1; tentative D call: TRBD2 (5 bases). CDR3 length: 12 residues. V lost 2 bases, J lost 9 bases, and 8 bases lay in between. The germline V gene encodes CDR1 MNHEY and CDR2 SVGAGI. CDR3 DNA sequence: TGTGCCAGCAGTTACGCGGGTAGTGAGCAGTTCTTC. This encodes CASSYAGSEQFF.